One sample yielded the 2 T cell receptor beta chains listed below, sequenced in a study of neurological immune-mediated disorders. TCRdb recomputed calls from the 5' RACE reads with MiXCR, one row per CDR3 protein. This table holds around 70,000 distinct CDR3 sequences, 2.5% to 4% found once. Material: PBMCs. These receptors all come from a woman aged 50 to 65 with multiple sclerosis.

This clonotype has just a few counts. V and J are TRBV18 and TRBJ1-1; no reliable D call. Germline loops: CDR1 KGHSH, CDR2 LQKENI. Trimming took off 3 bases at V and 3 bases at J, with 8 bases between the two ends. There are 13 residues in the CDR3. The CDR3 sequence is CASSPRSYTEAFF. The DNA of the CDR3 is TGTGCCAGCTCACCTCGGTCCTACACTGAAGCTTTCTTT.

This clonotype was picked up many times. This sequence joins TRBV5-6 and TRBJ1-6; D is uncertain. V dropped 3 bases and J dropped 16 bases, with 17 bases sitting between them. Germline CDR1 is SGHDT and CDR2 is YYEEEE. This CDR3 spans 13 amino acids. CDR3 protein: CASSSRTGAPLHF. The CDR3 coding sequence is TGTGCCAGCAGCTCCCGGACGGGCGCCCCGCTCCACTTT. Based on the CDR3 plus reference TRBV5-6 and TRBJ1-6, the full variable domain is DAGVTQSPTHLIKTRGQQVTLRCSPKSGHDTVSWYQQALGQGPQFIFQYYEEEERQRGNFPDRFSGHQFPNYSSELNVNALLLGDSALYLCASSSRTGAPLHFGNGTRLTVT.